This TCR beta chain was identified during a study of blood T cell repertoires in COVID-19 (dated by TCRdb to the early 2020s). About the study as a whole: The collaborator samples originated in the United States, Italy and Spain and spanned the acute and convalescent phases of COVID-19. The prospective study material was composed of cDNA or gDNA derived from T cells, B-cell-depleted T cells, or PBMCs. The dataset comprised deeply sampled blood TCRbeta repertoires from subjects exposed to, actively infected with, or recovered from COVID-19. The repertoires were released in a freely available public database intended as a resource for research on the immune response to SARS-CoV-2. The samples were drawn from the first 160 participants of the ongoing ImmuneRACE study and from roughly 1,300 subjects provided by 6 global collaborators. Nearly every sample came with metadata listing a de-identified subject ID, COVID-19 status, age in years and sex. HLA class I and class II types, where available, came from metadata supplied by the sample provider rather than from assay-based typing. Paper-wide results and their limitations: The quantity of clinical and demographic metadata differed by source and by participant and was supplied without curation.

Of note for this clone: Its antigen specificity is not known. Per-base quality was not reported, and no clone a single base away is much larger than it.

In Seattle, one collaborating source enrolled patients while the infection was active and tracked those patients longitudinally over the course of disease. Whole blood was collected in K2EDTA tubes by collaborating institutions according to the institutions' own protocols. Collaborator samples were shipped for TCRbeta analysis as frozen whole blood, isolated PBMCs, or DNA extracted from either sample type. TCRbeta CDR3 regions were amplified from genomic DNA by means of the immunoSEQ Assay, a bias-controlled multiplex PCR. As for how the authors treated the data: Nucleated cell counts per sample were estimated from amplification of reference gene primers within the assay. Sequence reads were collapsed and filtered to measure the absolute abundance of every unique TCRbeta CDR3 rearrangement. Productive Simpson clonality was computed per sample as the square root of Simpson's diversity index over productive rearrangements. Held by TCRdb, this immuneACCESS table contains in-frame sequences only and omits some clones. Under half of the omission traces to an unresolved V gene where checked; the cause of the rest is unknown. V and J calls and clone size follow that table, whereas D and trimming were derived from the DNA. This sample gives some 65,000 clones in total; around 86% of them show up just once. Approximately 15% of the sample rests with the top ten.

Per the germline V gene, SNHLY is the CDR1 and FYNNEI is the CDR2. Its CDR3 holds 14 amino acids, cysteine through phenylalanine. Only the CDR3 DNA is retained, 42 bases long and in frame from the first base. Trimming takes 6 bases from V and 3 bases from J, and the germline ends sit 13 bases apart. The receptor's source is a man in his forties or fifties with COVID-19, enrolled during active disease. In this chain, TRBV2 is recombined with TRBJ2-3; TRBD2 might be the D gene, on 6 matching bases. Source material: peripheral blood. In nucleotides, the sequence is TGTGCCAGCAGATCCGGGACTCAGACAGATACGCAGTATTTT. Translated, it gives CASRSGTQTDTQYF.